This T cell receptor beta chain was profiled in a study of T cell responses to AZD1222 COVID-19 vaccine. Findings of the study overall: The donor group comprised mostly white British people and more females; the analysis possibly underestimated clonal diversity. As reported, nearly half of all spike-specific TCRs target variant regions that are unmutated. Just five to seven AZD1222 recipients tested seropositive at baseline. There were vaccine-associated CD4 TCRs across spike, dominant at 160-218 and 743-854.

Produced via immunoSEQ multiplex PCR; TCRdb's table is partial and in-frame only. Here the sample spans tens of thousands of clones, about 90% being singletons. V shed 1 base and J shed 1 base, with 8 bases lying between them. The CDR3 loop spans 15 amino acids. Looked up from germline, CDR1 is LGHDT and CDR2 is YNNKEL (reference sequence). A word on this clone: Its antigen remains unidentified.

The receptor was derived from an adult who received the AZD1222 COVID-19 vaccine. The chain links TRBV3-1 (or the pseudogene TRBV3-2) to TRBJ2-1; D unclear. The material sequenced was peripheral blood, taken 28 days after the second AZD1222 dose. CDR3 sequence: CASSQAASSYNEQFF. CDR3 bases: TGTGCCAGCAGCCAAGCGGCGTCTTCCTACAATGAGCAGTTCTTC.